This TCR beta chain was found in a study of shared clonotypes between healthy human individuals. This clone was recorded once. Its cognate antigen is unknown. Study-wide findings and caveats: Generally, estimated richness proved larger in naive subsets than it did in memory subsets.

Running of the assay took place at deep level. Generated by immunoSEQ multiplex PCR, the TCRdb table keeps only in-frame clones and is missing some. The table shows millions of clones, with about 95% occurring only once. The CDR3 is 15 residues long. Germline V lookup: CDR1 MDHEN, CDR2 SYDVKM. After removal of 6 bases from V and 7 bases from J, the junction contained 10 bases not matched to a gene. Sequenced input: naive CD4+ T cells sorted from blood. Subset reported: CD45RA+ positively selected. The chain couples TRBV28 to TRBJ2-7, with 12 positions matching TRBD1. This clonotype was obtained from a man between 18 and 35 years old in good health. The CDR3 sequence: CASSNAGTGGDEQYF. The CDR3, as DNA: TGTGCCAGCAGCAACGCCGGGACAGGGGGCGATGAGCAGTACTTC.